This T cell receptor beta chain came from a study of T-cell reconstitution after alpha-beta-depleted transplantation in children listed by TCRdb under 2016. Regarding the complete study: T-cell immune reconstitution after TCRalphabeta/CD19-depleted allogeneic hematopoietic cell transplantation in children was quantitatively tracked in the study by means of TCR repertoire profiling. Here is what the overall study found, with its caveats: The high TCRbeta diversity at day 60 in some patients was ascribed to recipient T cells and intrathymic progenitors that had survived conditioning. The frequencies of hyperexpanded clones fell over the following months, and after one year, T-cell counts and TCRbeta diversity were mostly attributed to newly produced T cells. Apparently early alphabetaT-cell count recovery about two months after transplant reportedly relied on only several hundred rapidly expanded clones derived from non-depleted graft cells.

According to the study, the label for this sample's treatment or condition signals: allogeneic hematopoietic cell transplantation with graft depleted of TCRalphabeta T cells and CD19 B cells. The transplant recipients were children given TCRalphabeta/CD19-depleted allogeneic hematopoietic cell grafts. This clonotype was recorded a few times. It lacks a known antigen. No base quality values were provided; no much bigger clone lies one nucleotide off. The germline V gene gives CDR1 as SQVTM and CDR2 as ANQGSEA. The junction carries 12 bases between V and J, which are trimmed by 2 bases and 2 bases respectively. The CDR3 runs 15 residues from the cysteine to the phenylalanine. CDR3 DNA is the only sequence kept; it has 45 bases, read in frame from the first base. Library preparation was by PCR. This sample was sequenced with an Illumina HiSeq 2500. TCR library preparation used molecular barcoding, with unique molecular identifiers applied to normalize quantification of the TCRbeta repertoire. TCRdb reworked the public reads: Q25 trimming with fastp, MiXCR clone assembly, productive beta chains retained. One record per CDR3 amino acid sequence lists the most common genes and DNA. The sample profile shows approximately 980,000 distinct CDR3 sequences; about 29% of them were found once. The ten biggest clones cover about 28% of the sample.

The sequence joins TRBV29-1 to TRBJ2-2; D gene: possibly TRBD1, on 5 matching bases. The TCR comes from a boy in the first two years of life who had a stem cell transplant for SCID, so the T cells may come from the graft donor. The source material was PBMCs, mostly from graft donor cells, sampled 360 days after TCRalphabeta/CD19-depleted stem cell transplant. The CDR3 sequence is CSVESQGFNTGELFF. The DNA is as follows: TGCAGCGTTGAATCGCAGGGTTTTAACACCGGGGAGCTGTTTTTT.